This TCR beta chain stems from a study of blood T cell repertoires in COVID-19. The CDR3 consists of 15 residues. Germline V lookup: CDR1 SGHRS, CDR2 YFSETQ. Unmatched junction bases numbered 8, after V lost 6 bases and J lost 5 bases. In the study's own analysis: Reference gene primers were amplified, and this amplification served to estimate nucleated cell counts. Assay used: immunoSEQ multiplex PCR; TCRdb lists only in-frame clones, some missing. Clone size and the V and J calls come from that table; the DNA yielded D and trimming. This sample has about 240,000 clones, with around 82% found just once.

Sequenced sample: peripheral blood. The chain carries TRBV5-1 and TRBJ2-2; TRBD1 matches 9 bases. This receptor was identified in a woman aged 70 to 79 with acute or convalescent COVID-19. This chain's CDR3 is CASNVGGQGTGELFF. Written as DNA, the CDR3 is TGCGCCAGCAACGTGGGGGGACAGGGAACCGGGGAGCTGTTTTTT.